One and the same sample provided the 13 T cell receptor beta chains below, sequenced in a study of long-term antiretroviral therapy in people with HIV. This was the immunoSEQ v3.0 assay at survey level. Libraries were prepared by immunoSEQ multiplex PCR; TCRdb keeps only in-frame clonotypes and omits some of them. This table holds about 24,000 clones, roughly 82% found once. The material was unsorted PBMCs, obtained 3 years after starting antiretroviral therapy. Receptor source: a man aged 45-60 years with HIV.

The CDR3 DNA sequence: TGCGCCAGCAGCTTGGCCCTAGGGATGGGGGAAAAACTGTTTTTT. Residues: CASSLALGMGEKLFF. J is TRBJ1-4 and V is TRBV5-1; no reliable D call. CDR1 and CDR2 from the germline V gene are SGHRS and YFSETQ. The CDR3 has 15 amino acids. V was clipped by 0 bases and J by 8 bases, with 14 bases between them.

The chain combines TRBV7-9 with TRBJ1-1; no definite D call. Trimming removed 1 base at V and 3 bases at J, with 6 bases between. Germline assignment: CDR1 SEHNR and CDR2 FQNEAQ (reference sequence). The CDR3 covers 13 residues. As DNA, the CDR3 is TGTGCCAGCAGCTTAGTGGCGGACACTGAAGCTTTCTTT. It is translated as CASSLVADTEAFF.

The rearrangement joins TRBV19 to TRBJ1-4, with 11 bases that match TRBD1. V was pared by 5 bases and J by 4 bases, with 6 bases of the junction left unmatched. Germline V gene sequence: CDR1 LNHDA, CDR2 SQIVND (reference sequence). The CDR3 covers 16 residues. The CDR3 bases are TGTGCCAGTAGTCCAGGACAGGGGGCGTATAATGAAAAACTGTTTTTT. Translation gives CASSPGQGAYNEKLFF.

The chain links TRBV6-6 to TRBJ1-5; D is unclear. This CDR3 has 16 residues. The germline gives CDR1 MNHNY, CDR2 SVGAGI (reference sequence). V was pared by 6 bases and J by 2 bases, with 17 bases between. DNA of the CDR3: TGTGCCAGCAGCCAAAAGTACGGGTCTCGCAATCAGCCCCAGCATTTT. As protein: CASSQKYGSRNQPQHF.

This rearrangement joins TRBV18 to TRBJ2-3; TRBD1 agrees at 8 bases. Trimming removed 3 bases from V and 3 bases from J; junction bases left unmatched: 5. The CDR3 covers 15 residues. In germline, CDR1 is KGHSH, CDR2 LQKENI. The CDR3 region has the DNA TGTGCCAGCTCACCGGACAGGGTTGGGACAGATACGCAGTATTTT. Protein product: CASSPDRVGTDTQYF.

The chain's CDR3 is CAWSVSRQGLSNQPQHF. Here the CDR3 DNA reads TGTGCCTGGAGTGTGAGCCGACAGGGCCTTAGCAATCAGCCCCAGCATTTT. The chain couples TRBV30 to TRBJ1-5; 7 bases fit TRBD1. Looked up from germline, CDR1 is GTSNPN and CDR2 is SVGIG (reference sequence). V lost 0 bases to trimming and J lost 0 bases; unmatched junction nucleotides: 8. The CDR3 contains 17 residues.

The CDR3 is CASSPQVGGANVLTF. The CDR3 nucleotides read TGTGCCAGCAGCCCTCAGGTGGGCGGGGCCAACGTCCTGACTTTC. The chain is built from TRBV5-4 and TRBJ2-6, with no clear D. CDR1 SGHNT and CDR2 YYREEE come from the germline V gene (reference sequence). Trimming shortened V by 4 bases and J by 4 bases, and 12 bases separated the two germline ends. The CDR3 totals 15 residues.

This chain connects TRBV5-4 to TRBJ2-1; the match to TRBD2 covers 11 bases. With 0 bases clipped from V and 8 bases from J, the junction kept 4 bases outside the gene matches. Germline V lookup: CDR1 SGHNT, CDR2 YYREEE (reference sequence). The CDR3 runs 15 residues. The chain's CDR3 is CASSLALAGGYEQFF. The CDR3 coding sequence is TGTGCCAGCAGCTTGGCGTTAGCGGGGGGGTATGAGCAGTTCTTC.

The CDR3 here is CASSQTGNEKLFF. The CDR3 DNA follows: TGTGCCAGCAGCCAGACAGGAAATGAAAAACTGTTTTTT. This sequence joins TRBV9 and TRBJ1-4; possible D gene TRBD1, 6 bases. Germline CDR1 and CDR2: SGDLS and YYNGEE. The CDR3 sequence is 13 residues long. Trimming pared 4 bases from V and 5 bases from J, leaving 9 bases between.

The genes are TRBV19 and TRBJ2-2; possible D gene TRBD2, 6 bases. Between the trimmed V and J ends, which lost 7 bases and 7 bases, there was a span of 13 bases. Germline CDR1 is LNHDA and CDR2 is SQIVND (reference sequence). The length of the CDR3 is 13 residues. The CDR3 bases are TGTGCCAGTACCAAACTAGCAGTCGGGGAGCTGTTTTTT. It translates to CASTKLAVGELFF.

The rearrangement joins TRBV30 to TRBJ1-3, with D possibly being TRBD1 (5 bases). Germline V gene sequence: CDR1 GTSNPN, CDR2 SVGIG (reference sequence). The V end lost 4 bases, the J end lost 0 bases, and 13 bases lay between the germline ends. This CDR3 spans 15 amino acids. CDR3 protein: CAWKLAGISGNTIYF. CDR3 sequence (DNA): TGTGCCTGGAAACTCGCAGGGATCTCTGGAAACACCATATATTTT.

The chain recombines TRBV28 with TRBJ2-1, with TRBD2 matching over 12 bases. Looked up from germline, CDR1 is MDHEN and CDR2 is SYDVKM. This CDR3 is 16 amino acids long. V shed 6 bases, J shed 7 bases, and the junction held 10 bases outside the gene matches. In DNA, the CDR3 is TGTGCCAGCAGGATCCTGACTAGCGGGAGCAGGAATGAGCAGTTCTTC. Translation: CASRILTSGSRNEQFF.

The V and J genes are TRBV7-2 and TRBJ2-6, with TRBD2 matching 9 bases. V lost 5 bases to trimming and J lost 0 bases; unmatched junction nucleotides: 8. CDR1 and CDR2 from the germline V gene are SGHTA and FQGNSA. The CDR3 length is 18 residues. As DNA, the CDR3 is TGTGCCAGCAGCCCATATAGCGGGAGAGGCTCTGGGGCCAACGTCCTGACTTTC. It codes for CASSPYSGRGSGANVLTF.